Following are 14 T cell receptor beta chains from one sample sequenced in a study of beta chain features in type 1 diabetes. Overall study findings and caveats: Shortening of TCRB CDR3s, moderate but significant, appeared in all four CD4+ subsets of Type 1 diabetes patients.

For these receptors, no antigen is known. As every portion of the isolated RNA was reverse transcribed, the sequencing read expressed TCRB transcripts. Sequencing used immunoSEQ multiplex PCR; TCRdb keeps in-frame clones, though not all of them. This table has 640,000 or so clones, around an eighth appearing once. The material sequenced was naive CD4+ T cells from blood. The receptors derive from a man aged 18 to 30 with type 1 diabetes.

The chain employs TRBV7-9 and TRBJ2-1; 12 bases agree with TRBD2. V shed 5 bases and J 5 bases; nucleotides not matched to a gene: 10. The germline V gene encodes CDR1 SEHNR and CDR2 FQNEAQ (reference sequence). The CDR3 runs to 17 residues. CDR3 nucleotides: TGTGCCAGCAGCCCCCTTTGGACTAGCGGGGTGAACAATGAGCAGTTCTTC. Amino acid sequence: CASSPLWTSGVNNEQFF.

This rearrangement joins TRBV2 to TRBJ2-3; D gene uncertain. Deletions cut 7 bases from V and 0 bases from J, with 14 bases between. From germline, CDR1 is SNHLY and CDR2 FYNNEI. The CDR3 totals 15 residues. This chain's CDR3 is CASTLRSSSTDTQYF. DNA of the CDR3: TGTGCCAGCACACTTCGTTCCTCTAGCACAGATACGCAGTATTTT.

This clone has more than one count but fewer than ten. The CDR3 bases are TGCGCCAGCAGCCCGACGACAGGGGGTTGGACTGAAGCTTTCTTT. This gives the protein CASSPTTGGWTEAFF. The J gene is TRBJ1-1, the V gene TRBV5-1, with 9 bases aligning to TRBD1. Per the germline V gene, CDR1 is SGHRS and CDR2 is YFSETQ. V dropped 4 bases and J dropped 5; count of bases not matched to a gene: 9. The CDR3 covers 15 residues.

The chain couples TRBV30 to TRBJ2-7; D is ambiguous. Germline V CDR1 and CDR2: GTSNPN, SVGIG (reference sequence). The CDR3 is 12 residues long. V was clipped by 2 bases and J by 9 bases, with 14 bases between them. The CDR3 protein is CAWSSEFYGQYF. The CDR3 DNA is TGTGCCTGGAGTTCGGAGTTCTATGGGCAGTACTTC.

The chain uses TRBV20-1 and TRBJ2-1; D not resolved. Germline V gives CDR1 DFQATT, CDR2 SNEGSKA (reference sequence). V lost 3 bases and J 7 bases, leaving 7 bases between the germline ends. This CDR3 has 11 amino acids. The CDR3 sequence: CSARPMNEQFF. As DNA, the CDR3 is TGCAGTGCTAGGCCCATGAATGAGCAGTTCTTC.

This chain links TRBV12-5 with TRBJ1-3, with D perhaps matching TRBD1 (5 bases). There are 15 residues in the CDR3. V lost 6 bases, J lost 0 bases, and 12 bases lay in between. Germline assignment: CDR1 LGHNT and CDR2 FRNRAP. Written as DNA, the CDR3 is TGTGCTAGTGGGCCCGGGACGTACTCTGGAAACACCATATATTTT. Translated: CASGPGTYSGNTIYF.

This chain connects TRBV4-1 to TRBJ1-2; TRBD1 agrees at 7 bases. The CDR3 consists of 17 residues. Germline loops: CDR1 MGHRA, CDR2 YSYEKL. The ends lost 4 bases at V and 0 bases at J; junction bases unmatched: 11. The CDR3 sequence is CASSPPGQVLANYGYTF. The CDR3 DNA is TGCGCCAGCAGCCCCCCCGGACAGGTCCTAGCTAACTATGGCTACACCTTC.

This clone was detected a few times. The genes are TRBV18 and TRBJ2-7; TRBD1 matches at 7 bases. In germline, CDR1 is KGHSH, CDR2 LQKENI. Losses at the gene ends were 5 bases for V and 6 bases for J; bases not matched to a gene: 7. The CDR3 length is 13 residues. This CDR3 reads CASSSQGEGEQYF. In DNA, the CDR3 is TGTGCCAGCTCATCTCAGGGGGAAGGCGAGCAGTACTTC.

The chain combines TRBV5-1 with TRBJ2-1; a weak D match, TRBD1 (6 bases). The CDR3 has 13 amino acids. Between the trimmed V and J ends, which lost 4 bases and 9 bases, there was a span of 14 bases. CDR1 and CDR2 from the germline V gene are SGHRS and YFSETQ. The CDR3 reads CASSLSQGPEQFF. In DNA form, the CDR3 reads TGCGCCAGCAGCCTAAGCCAGGGGCCTGAGCAGTTCTTC.

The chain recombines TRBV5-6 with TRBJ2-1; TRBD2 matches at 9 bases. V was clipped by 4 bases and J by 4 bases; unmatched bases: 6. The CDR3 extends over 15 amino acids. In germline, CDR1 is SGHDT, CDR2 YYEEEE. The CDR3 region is CASSPAGGPYNEQFF. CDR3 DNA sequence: TGTGCCAGCAGCCCTGCGGGGGGGCCGTACAATGAGCAGTTCTTC.

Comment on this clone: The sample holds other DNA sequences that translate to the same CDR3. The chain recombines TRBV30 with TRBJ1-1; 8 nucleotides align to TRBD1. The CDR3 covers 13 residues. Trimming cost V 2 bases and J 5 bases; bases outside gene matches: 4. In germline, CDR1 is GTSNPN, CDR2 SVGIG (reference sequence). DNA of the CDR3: TGTGCCTGGAGTACACAGGGGGATACTGAAGCTTTCTTT. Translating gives CAWSTQGDTEAFF.

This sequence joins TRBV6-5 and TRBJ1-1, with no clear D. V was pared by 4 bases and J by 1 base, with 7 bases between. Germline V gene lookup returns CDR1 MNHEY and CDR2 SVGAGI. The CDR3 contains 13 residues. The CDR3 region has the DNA TGTGCCAGCAGTTCCCCTCCGAACACTGAAGCTTTCTTT. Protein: CASSSPPNTEAFF.

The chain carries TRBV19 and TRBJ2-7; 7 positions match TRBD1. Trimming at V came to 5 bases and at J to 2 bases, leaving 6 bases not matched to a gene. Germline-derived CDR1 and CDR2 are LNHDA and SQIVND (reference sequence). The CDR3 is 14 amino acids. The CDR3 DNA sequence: TGTGCCAGTAGTCAAGGACAGGCCACCTACGAGCAGTACTTC. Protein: CASSQGQATYEQYF.

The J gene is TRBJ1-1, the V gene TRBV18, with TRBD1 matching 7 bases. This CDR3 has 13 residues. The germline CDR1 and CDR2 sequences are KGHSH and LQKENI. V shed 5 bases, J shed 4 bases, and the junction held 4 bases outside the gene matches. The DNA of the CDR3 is TGTGCCAGCTCAACAGGGGAGGGCACTGAAGCTTTCTTT. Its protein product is CASSTGEGTEAFF.